The 14 T cell receptor beta chains listed next were all sequenced from one sample in a study of T cell responses to AZD1222 COVID-19 vaccine. Profiling relied on immunoSEQ multiplex PCR, and the TCRdb table lists in-frame clones only, not all of them. The table records about 110,000 clones, 75% to 90% of them present only once. The specimen comprised peripheral blood, sampled on day 0 of AZD1222 vaccination. Receptor source: an adult in good health.

The chain links TRBV5-1 to TRBJ1-2; 7 bases map to TRBD1. Unmatched junction bases numbered 6, after V lost 3 bases and J lost 7 bases. Germline CDR1 is SGHRS and CDR2 is YFSETQ. This CDR3 contains 13 residues. CDR3 sequence (DNA): TGCGCCAGCAGCTCGGGGGGGACAGCTGGCTACACCTTC. Amino acid sequence: CASSSGGTAGYTF.

The V call is TRBV24-1, the J call TRBJ2-7, with 7 bases matching TRBD1. V dropped 4 bases and J dropped 0; count of bases not matched to a gene: 5. The CDR3 sequence is 15 residues long. Per the germline V gene, CDR1 is KGHDR and CDR2 is SFDVKD. CDR3 nucleotides: TGTGCCACCAGTGACCCGGGACAGAGCTCCTACGAGCAGTACTTC. Its protein is CATSDPGQSSYEQYF.

The chain links TRBV6-5 to TRBJ2-1; D is tentatively TRBD1 or TRBD2 (7 bases each). CDR3 size: 13 residues. Germline V CDR1 and CDR2: MNHEY, SVGAGI. The V end lost 7 bases, the J end lost 7 bases, and 14 bases lay between the germline ends. The CDR3 sequence: CASKFQGGNEQFF. CDR3 DNA sequence: TGTGCCAGCAAATTCCAGGGGGGGAATGAGCAGTTCTTC.

The chain uses TRBV7-2 and TRBJ1-6; D ambiguous. Germline V gives CDR1 SGHTA, CDR2 FQGNSA. V gave up 2 bases and J gave up 5 bases, with 1 base separating them. The CDR3 is made up of 12 amino acids. DNA of the CDR3: TGTGCCAGCAGCTTAAATAATTCACCCCTCCACTTT. Encoded protein: CASSLNNSPLHF.

The chain has TRBV11-2 and TRBJ1-6; D uncertain. The V end was cut by 6 bases, the J end by 1 base, with 10 bases between. Germline CDR1 and CDR2: SGHAT and FQNNGV. The CDR3 is made up of 15 amino acids. Here the CDR3 DNA reads TGTGCCAGCAGTCCCCGGGGATCCTATAATTCACCCCTCCACTTT. Amino acid sequence: CASSPRGSYNSPLHF.

This clone was detected only once. This chain uses TRBV11-2 with TRBJ2-1; 8 bases match TRBD2. The CDR3 totals 15 residues. CDR1 is SGHAT and CDR2 is FQNNGV in the germline V gene. J gave up 7 bases and V 6 bases, and 11 bases lay outside the gene matches. The CDR3 coding sequence is TGTGCCAGCAGTCCAGACGGACTAGCTAAAAATGAGCAGTTCTTC. This translates into CASSPDGLAKNEQFF. The variable domain in full, with the rest retrieved from reference TRBV11-2 and TRBJ2-1, is EAGVAQSPRYKIIEKRQSVAFWCNPISGHATLYWYQQILGQGPKLLIQFQNNGVVDDSQLPKDRFSAERLKGVDSTLKIQPAKLEDSAVYLCASSPDGLAKNEQFFGPGTRLTVL.

This clone was counted once. This rearrangement joins TRBV12-5 to TRBJ2-1, with 12 nucleotides matching TRBD2. The CDR3 covers 16 residues. The ends lost 1 base at V and 8 bases at J; junction bases unmatched: 6. Germline CDR1 and CDR2: LGHNT and FRNRAP. The CDR3 is CASGLGSSGRVHEQFF. The CDR3 coding sequence is TGTGCTAGTGGTTTGGGATCTAGCGGGAGGGTCCATGAGCAGTTCTTC.

J is TRBJ2-1 and V is TRBV3-1 (or the pseudogene TRBV3-2); 10 bases are shared with TRBD2. The germline V gene has CDR1 LGHDT and CDR2 YNNKEL (reference sequence). The ends lost 1 base at V and 2 bases at J; junction bases unmatched: 2. This CDR3 comprises 16 residues. CDR3 nucleotide sequence: TGTGCCAGCAGCCAAGTACTAGCGGGGACCTACAATGAGCAGTTCTTC. It yields the protein CASSQVLAGTYNEQFF.

The chain combines TRBV7-2 with TRBJ1-2; D uncertain. The CDR3 loop spans 15 amino acids. The germline V gene encodes CDR1 SGHTA and CDR2 FQGNSA. The V end was cut by 5 bases, the J end by 5 bases, with 18 bases between. The CDR3 DNA follows: TGTGCCAGCAGCCAAACGGCCGTCTTAGGATATGGCTACACCTTC. Translated: CASSQTAVLGYGYTF.

The rearrangement joins TRBV6-5 to TRBJ1-2, with 7 bases identical to TRBD1. The CDR3 extends over 14 amino acids. V dropped 6 bases and J dropped 2; count of bases not matched to a gene: 6. Germline lookup yields CDR1 MNHEY and CDR2 SVGAGI. The CDR3 region is CASRETGINYGYTF. The CDR3, as DNA: TGTGCCAGCAGGGAGACAGGGATCAACTATGGCTACACCTTC.

The chain employs TRBV6-4 and TRBJ1-2; D ambiguous. Between the trimmed V and J ends, which lost 6 bases and 4 bases, there was a span of 15 bases. This CDR3 contains 14 residues. In germline, CDR1 is MRHNA, CDR2 SNTAGT. Here the CDR3 reads CASSQEAGSYGYTF. The CDR3 DNA reads as TGTGCCAGCAGCCAGGAGGCTGGGAGCTATGGCTACACCTTC.

This sequence joins TRBV28 and TRBJ1-2; no clear D gene. Per the germline V gene, CDR1 is MDHEN and CDR2 is SYDVKM. V was pared by 8 bases and J by 4 bases, with 8 bases between. The CDR3 runs 11 residues. The CDR3 nucleotides read TGTGCCAGCTCCCCGAGCTATGGCTACACCTTC. The encoded protein is CASSPSYGYTF.

V and J are TRBV9 and TRBJ1-1; unclear D gene. The CDR3 consists of 15 residues. Per germline, CDR1 SGDLS and CDR2 YYNGEE. The ends were cut back, 0 bases at V and 5 bases at J, with 14 bases in the middle. The CDR3 bases are TGTGCCAGCAGCGTAGGAACCATTCCGACAACTGAAGCTTTCTTT. Translated, it gives CASSVGTIPTTEAFF.

The rearrangement links TRBV9 to TRBJ1-3; D may be TRBD1 (5 bases). This CDR3 has 14 residues. Between the trimmed V and J ends, which lost 0 bases and 7 bases, there was a span of 11 bases. The germline CDR1 and CDR2 sequences are SGDLS and YYNGEE. The chain's CDR3 is CASSVDQGPNTIYF. CDR3 bases: TGTGCCAGCAGCGTAGATCAGGGCCCGAACACCATATATTTT.